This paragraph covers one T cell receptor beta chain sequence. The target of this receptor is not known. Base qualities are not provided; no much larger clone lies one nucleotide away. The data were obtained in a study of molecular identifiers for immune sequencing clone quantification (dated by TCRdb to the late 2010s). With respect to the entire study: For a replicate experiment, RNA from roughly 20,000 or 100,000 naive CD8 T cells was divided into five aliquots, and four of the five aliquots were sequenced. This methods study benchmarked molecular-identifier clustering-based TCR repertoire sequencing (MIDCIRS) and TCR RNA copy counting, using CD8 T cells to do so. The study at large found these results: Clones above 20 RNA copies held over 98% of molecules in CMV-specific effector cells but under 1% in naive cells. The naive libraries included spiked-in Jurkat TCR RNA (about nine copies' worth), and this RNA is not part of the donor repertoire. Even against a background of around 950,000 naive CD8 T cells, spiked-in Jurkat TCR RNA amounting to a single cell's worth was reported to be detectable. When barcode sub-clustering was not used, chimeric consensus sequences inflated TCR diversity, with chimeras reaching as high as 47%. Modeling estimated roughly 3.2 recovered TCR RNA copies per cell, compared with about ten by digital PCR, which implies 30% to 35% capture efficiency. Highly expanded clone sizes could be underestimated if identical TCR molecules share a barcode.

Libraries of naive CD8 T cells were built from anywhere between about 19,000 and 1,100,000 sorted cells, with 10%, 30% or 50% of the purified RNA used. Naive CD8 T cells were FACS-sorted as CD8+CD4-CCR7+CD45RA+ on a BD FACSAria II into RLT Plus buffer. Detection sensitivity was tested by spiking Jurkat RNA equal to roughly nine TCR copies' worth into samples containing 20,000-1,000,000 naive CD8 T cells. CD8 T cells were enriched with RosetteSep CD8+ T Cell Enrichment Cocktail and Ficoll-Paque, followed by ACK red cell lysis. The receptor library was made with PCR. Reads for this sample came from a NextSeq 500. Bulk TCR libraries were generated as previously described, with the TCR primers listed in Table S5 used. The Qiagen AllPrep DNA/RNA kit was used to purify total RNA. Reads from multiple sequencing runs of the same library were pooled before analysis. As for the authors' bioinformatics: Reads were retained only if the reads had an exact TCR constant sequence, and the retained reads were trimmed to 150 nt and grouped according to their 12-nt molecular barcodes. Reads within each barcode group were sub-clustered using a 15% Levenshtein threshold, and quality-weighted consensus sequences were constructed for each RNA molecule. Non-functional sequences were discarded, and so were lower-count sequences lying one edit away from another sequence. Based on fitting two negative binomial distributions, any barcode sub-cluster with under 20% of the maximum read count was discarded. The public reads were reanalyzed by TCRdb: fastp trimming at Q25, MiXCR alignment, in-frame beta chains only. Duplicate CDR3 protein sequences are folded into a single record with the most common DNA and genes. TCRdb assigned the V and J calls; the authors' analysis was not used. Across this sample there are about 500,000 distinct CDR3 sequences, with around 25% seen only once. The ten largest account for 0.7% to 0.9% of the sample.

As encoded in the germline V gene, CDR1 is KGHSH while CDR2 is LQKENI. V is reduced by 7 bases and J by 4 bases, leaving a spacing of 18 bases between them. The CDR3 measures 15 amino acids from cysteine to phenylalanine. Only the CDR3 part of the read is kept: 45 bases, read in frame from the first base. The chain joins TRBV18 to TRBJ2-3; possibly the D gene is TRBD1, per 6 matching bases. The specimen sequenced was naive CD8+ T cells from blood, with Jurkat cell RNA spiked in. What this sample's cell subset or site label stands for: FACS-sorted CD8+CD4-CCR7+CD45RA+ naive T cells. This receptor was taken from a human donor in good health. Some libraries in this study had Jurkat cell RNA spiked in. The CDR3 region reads CASLQGEGSADTQYF. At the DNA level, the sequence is TGTGCCAGCTTACAGGGAGAGGGGTCGGCAGATACGCAGTATTTT.